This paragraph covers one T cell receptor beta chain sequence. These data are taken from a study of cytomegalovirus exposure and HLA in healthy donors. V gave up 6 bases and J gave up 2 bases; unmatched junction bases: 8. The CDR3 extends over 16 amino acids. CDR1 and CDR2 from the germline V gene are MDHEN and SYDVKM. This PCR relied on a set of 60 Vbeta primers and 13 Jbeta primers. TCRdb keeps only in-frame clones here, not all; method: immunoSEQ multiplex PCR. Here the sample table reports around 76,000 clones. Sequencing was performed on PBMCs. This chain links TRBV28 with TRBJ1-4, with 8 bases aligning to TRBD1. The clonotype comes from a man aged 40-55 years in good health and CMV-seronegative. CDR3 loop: CASSETGAATNEKLFF. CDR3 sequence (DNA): TGTGCCAGCAGCGAGACAGGGGCGGCGACTAATGAAAAACTGTTTTTT.